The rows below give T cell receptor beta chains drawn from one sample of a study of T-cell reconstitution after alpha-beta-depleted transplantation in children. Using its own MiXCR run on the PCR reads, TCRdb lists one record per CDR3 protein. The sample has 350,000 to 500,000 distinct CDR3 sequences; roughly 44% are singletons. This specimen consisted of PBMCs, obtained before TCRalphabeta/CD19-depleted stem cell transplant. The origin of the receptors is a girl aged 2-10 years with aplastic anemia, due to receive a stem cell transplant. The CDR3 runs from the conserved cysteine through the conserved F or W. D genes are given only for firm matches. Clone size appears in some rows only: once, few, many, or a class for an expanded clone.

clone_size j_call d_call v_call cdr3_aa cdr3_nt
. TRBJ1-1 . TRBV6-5 CGTVAGGEAFF TGTGGGACGGTGGCGGGCGGTGAAGCTTTCTTT
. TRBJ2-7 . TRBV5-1 CASRAGSEQYF TGCGCCAGCAGGGCAGGATCCGAGCAGTACTTC
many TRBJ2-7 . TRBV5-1 CASSLDPSLGSYEQYF TGCGCCAGCAGCTTGGATCCAAGCCTGGGGTCTTACGAGCAGTACTTC
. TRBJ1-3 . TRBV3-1 CASSLKIGNTIYF TGTGCCAGCAGCCTTAAAATCGGAAACACCATATATTTT
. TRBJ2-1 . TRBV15 CATSKGDHYNEQFF TGTGCCACCAGCAAGGGGGACCACTACAATGAGCAGTTCTTC
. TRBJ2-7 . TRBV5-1 CASSLEWGAASYEQYF TGCGCCAGCAGCTTGGAATGGGGGGCCGCCTCCTACGAGCAGTACTTC
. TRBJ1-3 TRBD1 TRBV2 CASSGGTGVGNTIYF TGTGCCAGCAGTGGGGGGACAGGAGTTGGAAACACCATATATTTT
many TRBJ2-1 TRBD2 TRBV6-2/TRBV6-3 CASSTHLAGGYSSYNEQFF TGTGCCAGCAGTACCCACTTAGCGGGAGGGTACAGCTCCTACAATGAGCAGTTCTTC
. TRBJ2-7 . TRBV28 CASSAGHGRFYEQYF TGTGCCAGCAGCGCGGGACACGGACGATTCTACGAGCAGTACTTC
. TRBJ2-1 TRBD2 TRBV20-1 CSAWGGTSSYNEQFF TGCAGTGCCTGGGGGGGAACTAGCTCCTACAATGAGCAGTTCTTC
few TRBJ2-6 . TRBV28 CASSLIGLGLSGANVLTF TGTGCCAGCAGTTTAATCGGTCTAGGATTGTCTGGGGCCAACGTCCTGACTTTC
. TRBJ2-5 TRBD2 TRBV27 CASSFGLAGKETQYF TGTGCCAGCAGTTTCGGACTAGCGGGGAAAGAGACCCAGTACTTC
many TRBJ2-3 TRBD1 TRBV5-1 CASSLDPHRDSADTQYF TGCGCCAGCAGCTTAGATCCCCACCGGGACAGTGCAGATACGCAGTATTTT
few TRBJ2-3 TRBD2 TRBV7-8 CASSFSGRPDTQYF TGTGCCAGCAGTTTTAGCGGGAGACCAGATACGCAGTATTTT
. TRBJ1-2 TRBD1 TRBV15 CARDRGPSGYGYTF TGTGCCAGAGACAGGGGCCCGTCAGGCTATGGCTACACCTTC
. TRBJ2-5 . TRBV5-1 CASSLYSRGIGETQYF TGCGCCAGCAGCTTGTACAGCAGGGGAATCGGAGAGACCCAGTACTTC
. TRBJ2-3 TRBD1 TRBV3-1 CATSPSTGGVGTDTQYF TGTGCCACCTCCCCGTCGACAGGGGGCGTCGGCACAGATACGCAGTATTTT
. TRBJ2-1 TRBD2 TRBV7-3 CASSFYTSGGASYNEQFF TGTGCCAGCAGCTTCTACACTAGCGGGGGGGCCTCCTACAATGAGCAGTTCTTC
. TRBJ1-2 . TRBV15 CATSRDRRGSNYGYTF TGTGCCACCAGCAGAGATAGGAGAGGGAGCAACTATGGCTACACCTTC
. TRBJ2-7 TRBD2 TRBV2 CASSETSGRQYF TGTGCCAGCAGTGAGACTAGCGGGAGACAGTACTTC
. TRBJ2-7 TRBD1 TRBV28 CASSSPGTGRIYEQYF TGTGCCAGCAGTTCCCCCGGGACAGGGAGGATCTACGAGCAGTACTTC
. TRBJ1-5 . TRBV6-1 CASKLGPRGNQPQHF TGTGCCAGCAAATTGGGTCCGAGGGGCAATCAGCCCCAGCATTTT
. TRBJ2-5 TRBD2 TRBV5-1 CASSLVGAGLAFQETQYF TGCGCCAGCAGCTTGGTAGGAGCGGGACTAGCTTTCCAAGAGACCCAGTACTTC